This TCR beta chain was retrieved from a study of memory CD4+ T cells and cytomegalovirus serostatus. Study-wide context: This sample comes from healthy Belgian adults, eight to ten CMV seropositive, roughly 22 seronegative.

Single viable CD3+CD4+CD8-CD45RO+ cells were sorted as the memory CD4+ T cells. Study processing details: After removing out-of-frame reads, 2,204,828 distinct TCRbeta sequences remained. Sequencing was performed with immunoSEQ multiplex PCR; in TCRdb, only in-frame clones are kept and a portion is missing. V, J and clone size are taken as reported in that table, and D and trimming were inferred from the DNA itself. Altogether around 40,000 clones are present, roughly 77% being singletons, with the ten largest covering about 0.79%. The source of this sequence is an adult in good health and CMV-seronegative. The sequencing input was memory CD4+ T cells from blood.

DNA of the CDR3: TGTGCCAGCACTCGACAGGGACAGATAGATTCACCCCTCCACTTT. Its translation: CASTRQGQIDSPLHF. This chain links TRBV6-6 with TRBJ1-6, with 7 nucleotides matching TRBD1. With V trimmed by 7 bases and J by 8 bases, 11 bases remained unmatched. This CDR3 is built from 15 residues. Germline CDR1 is MNHNY and CDR2 is SVGAGI (reference sequence).